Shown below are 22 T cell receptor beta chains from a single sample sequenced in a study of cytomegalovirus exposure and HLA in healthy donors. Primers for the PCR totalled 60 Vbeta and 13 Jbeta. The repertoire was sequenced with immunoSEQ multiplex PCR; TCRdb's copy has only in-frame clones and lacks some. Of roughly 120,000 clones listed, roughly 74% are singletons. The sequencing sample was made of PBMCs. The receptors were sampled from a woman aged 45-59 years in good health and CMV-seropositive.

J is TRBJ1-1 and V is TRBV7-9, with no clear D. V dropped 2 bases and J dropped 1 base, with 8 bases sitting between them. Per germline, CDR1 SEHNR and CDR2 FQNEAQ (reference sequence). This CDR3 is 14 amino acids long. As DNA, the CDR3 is TGTGCCAGCAGCTTACTTTCTCCGAACACTGAAGCTTTCTTT. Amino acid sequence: CASSLLSPNTEAFF.

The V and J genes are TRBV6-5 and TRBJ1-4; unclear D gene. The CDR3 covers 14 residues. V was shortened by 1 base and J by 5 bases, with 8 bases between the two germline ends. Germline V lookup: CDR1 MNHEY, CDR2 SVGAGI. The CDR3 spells CASSYYSSNEKLFF. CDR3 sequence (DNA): TGTGCCAGCAGTTACTACTCTTCAAATGAAAAACTGTTTTTT.

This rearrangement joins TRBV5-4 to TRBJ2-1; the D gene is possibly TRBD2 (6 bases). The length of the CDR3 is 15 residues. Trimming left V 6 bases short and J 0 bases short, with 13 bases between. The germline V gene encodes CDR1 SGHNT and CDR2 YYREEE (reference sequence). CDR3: CASTVGGVSYNEQFF. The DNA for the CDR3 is TGTGCCAGCACCGTCGGCGGGGTCTCCTACAATGAGCAGTTCTTC.

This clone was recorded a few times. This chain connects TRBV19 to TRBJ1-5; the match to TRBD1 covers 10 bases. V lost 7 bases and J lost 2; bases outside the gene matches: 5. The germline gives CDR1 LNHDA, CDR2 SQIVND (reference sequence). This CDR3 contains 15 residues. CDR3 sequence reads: CASKKGTGGNQPQHF. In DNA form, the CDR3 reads TGTGCCAGTAAAAAAGGGACAGGGGGCAATCAGCCCCAGCATTTT.

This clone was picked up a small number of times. The CDR3 spells CASSLRGRQGLQETQYF. DNA for the CDR3: TGTGCCAGCAGCCTCCGGGGGCGACAGGGACTCCAAGAGACCCAGTACTTC. The V call is TRBV7-9, the J call TRBJ2-5, with a tentative D call TRBD1 (7 bases). In germline, CDR1 is SEHNR, CDR2 FQNEAQ (reference sequence). The CDR3 has 17 residues. The V end lost 5 bases, the J end lost 1 base, and 20 bases lay between the germline ends.

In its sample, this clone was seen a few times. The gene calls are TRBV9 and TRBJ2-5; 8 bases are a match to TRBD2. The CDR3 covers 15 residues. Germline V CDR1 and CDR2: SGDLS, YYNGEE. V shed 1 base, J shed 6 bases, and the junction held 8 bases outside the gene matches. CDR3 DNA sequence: TGTGCCAGCAGCGTAAGTCAGGGACTAGGACAGACCCAGTACTTC. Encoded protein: CASSVSQGLGQTQYF.

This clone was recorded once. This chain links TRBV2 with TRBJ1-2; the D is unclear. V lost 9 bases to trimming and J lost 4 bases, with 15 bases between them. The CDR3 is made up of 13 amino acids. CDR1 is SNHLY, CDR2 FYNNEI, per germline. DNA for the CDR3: TGTGCCAGTCATCAGGAAAAAAGCTATGGCTACACCTTC. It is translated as CASHQEKSYGYTF.

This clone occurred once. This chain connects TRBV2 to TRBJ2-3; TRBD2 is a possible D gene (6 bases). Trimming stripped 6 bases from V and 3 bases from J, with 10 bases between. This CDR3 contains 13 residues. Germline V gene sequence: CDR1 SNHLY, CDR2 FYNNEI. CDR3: CASRGTGTDTQYF. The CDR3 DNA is TGTGCCAGCAGGGGGACTGGGACAGATACGCAGTATTTT.

The CDR3 sequence: CASSQDVQGQRRYEQYF. The CDR3 coding sequence is TGCGCCAGCAGCCAAGATGTTCAGGGACAGCGGCGCTACGAGCAGTACTTC. The chain links TRBV4-3 to TRBJ2-7; 7 positions match TRBD1. Germline trimming cut 0 bases from V and 3 bases from J; bases unmatched to any gene: 11. The CDR3 contains 17 residues. Germline V lookup: CDR1 LGHNA, CDR2 YSLEER.

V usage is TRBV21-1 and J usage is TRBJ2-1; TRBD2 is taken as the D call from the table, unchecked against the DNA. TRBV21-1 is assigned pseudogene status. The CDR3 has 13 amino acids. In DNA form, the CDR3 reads TGTGCCAGCAGCAAGAGAGCGGGCTTTCGTTCGTTCTTC. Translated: CASSKRAGFRSFF.

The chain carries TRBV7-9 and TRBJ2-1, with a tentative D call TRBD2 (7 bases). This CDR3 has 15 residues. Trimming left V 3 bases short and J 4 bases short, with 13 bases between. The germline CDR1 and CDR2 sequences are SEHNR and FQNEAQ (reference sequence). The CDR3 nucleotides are TGTGCCAGCAGCTTTGGGGGGGCGGATTACAATGAGCAGTTCTTC. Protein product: CASSFGGADYNEQFF.

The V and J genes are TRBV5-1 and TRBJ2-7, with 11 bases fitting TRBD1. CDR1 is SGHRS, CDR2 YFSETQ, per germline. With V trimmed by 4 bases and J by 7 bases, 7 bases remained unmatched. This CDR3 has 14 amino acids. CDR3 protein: CASSLRTGGEEQYF. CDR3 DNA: TGCGCCAGCAGCCTTAGGACAGGGGGCGAGGAGCAGTACTTC.

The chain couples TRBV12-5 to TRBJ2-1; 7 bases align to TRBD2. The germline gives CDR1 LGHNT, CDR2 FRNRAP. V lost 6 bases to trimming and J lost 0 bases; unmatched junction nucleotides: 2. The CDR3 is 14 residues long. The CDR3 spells CASGGGSSYNEQFF. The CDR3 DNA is TGTGCTAGTGGGGGGGGGAGCTCCTACAATGAGCAGTTCTTC.

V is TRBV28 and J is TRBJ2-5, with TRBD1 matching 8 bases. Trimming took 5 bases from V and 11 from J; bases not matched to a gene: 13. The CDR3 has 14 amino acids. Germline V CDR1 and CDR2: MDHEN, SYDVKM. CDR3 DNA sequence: TGTGCCAGCAGTACTCGACAGGGGTGGTTTGAGCAGTACTTC. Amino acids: CASSTRQGWFEQYF.

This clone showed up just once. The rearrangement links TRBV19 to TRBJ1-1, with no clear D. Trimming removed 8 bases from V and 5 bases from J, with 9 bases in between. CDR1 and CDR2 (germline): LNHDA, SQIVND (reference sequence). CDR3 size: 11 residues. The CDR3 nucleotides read TGTGCCAGTGGGGAGAGAACTGAAGCTTTCTTT. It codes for CASGERTEAFF.

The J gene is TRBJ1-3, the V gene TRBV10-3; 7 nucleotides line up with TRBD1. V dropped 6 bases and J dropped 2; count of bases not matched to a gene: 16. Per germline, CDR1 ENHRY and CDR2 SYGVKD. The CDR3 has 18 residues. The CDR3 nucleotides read TGTGCCATCAGGGGCGGGACAGCGAGGCCCTCACCTGGAAACACCATATATTTT. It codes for CAIRGGTARPSPGNTIYF.

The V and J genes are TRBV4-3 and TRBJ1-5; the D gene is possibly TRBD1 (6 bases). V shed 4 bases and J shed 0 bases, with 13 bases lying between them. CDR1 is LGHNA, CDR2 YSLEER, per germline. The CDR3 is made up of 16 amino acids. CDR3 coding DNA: TGCGCCAGCAGCCCAAGACAGGCAAATAGCAATCAGCCCCAGCATTTT. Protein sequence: CASSPRQANSNQPQHF.

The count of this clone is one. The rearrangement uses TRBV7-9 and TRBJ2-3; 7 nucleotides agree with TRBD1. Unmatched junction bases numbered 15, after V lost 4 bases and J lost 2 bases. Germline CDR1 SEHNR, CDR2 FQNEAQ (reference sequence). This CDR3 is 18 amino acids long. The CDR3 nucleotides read TGTGCCAGCAGCTCTAGCTTCCGGGACAGAAGATTCACAGATACGCAGTATTTT. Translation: CASSSSFRDRRFTDTQYF.

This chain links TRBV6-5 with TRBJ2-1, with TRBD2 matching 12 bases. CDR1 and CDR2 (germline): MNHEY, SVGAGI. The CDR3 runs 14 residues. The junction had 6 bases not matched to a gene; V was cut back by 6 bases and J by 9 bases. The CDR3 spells CASRPLTSGGEQFF. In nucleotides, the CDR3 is TGTGCCAGCAGACCCTTGACTAGCGGGGGTGAGCAGTTCTTC.

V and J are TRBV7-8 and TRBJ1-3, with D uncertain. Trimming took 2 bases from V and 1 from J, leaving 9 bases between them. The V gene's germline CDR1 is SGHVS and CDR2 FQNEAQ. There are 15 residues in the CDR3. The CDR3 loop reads CASSLTTASGNTIYF. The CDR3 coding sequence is TGTGCCAGCAGCTTAACGACTGCATCTGGAAACACCATATATTTT.

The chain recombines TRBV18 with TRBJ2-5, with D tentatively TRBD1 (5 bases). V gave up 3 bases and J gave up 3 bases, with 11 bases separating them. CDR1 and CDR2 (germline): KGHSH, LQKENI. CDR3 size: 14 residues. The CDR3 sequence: CASSPGREKETQYF. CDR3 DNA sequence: TGTGCCAGCTCACCGGGCAGGGAAAAAGAGACCCAGTACTTC.

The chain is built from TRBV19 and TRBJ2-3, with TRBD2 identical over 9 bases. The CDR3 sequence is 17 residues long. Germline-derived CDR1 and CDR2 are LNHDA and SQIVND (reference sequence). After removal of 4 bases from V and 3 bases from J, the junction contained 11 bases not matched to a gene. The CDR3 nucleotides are TGTGCCAGTAGTACCGGGACTAGCCCAGTCTGGACAGATACGCAGTATTTT. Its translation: CASSTGTSPVWTDTQYF.